Below, 5 T cell receptor beta chains from the same sample are listed, as sequenced in a study of OX40 agonist ivuxolimab in advanced cancers. Some clones are missing from TCRdb's copy, which holds only in-frame ones; the method was immunoSEQ multiplex PCR. The sample has some 98,000 clones, around 87% seen once. The source material was CD4+ or CD8+ T cells sorted from blood, sampled in a trial of the OX40 agonist ivuxolimab. These receptors all come from an adult with an advanced solid tumor such as melanoma, head and neck, liver or kidney cancer.

This clone has only one observation. The chain employs TRBV5-1 and TRBJ1-1, with D unclear. The CDR3 length is 15 residues. Germline V gives CDR1 SGHRS, CDR2 YFSETQ. V was cut by 4 bases and J by 3 bases, with 16 bases left in between. CDR3 sequence: CASSPLTSLDTEAFF. CDR3 sequence (DNA): TGCGCCAGCAGCCCTTTGACTAGCTTGGACACTGAAGCTTTCTTT.

The chain joins TRBV6-1 to TRBJ2-3; the match to TRBD1 covers 7 bases. The J segment lost 0 bases and the V segment lost 4 bases, leaving 7 bases of the junction unmatched. This CDR3 has 16 amino acids. CDR1 MNHNS and CDR2 SASEGT come from the germline V gene. The CDR3 region has the DNA TGTGCCAGCAGTGGAGGAGACAGGGCGAGCACAGATACGCAGTATTTT. Translation gives CASSGGDRASTDTQYF.

The chain couples TRBV5-4 to TRBJ1-2, with D possibly being TRBD1 (6 bases). This CDR3 spans 12 amino acids. In germline, CDR1 is SGHNT, CDR2 YYREEE (reference sequence). Trimming shortened V by 0 bases and J by 8 bases, and 8 bases separated the two germline ends. CDR3: CASSLDDRGYTF. CDR3 nucleotides: TGTGCCAGCAGCTTGGATGACAGGGGCTACACCTTC.

The chain has TRBV2 and TRBJ2-5; D unclear. There are 13 residues in the CDR3. Trimming left V 6 bases short and J 5 bases short, with 13 bases between. Germline V gene lookup returns CDR1 SNHLY and CDR2 FYNNEI. The CDR3 is CASSPQVGETQYF. As DNA, the CDR3 is TGTGCCAGCAGCCCCCAGGTTGGCGAGACCCAGTACTTC.

V usage is TRBV6-5 and J usage is TRBJ1-2; D gene unclear. Trimming took 0 bases from V and 3 from J, leaving 5 bases between them. CDR1 is MNHEY and CDR2 is SVGAGI in the germline V gene. This CDR3 is 13 amino acids long. The CDR3, as DNA: TGTGCCAGCAGTTACTCCCCGGACTATGGCTACACCTTC. Protein: CASSYSPDYGYTF.